These 2 T cell receptor beta chains originate from one sample sequenced in a study of cytomegalovirus exposure and HLA in healthy donors. The PCR ran on 60 Vbeta and 13 Jbeta primers. This table comes from immunoSEQ multiplex PCR, and its TCRdb copy is limited to in-frame clones, with some not included. This sample has 200,000 to 250,000 clones, with approximately 80% found just once. The sample was PBMCs. All receptors come from a woman in her thirties or forties in good health and CMV-seronegative.

The V call is TRBV19, the J call TRBJ2-6, with D unclear. The CDR3 length is 14 residues. The V and J ends lost 4 bases and 2 bases respectively, with 6 bases between them. In germline, CDR1 is LNHDA, CDR2 SQIVND (reference sequence). The CDR3 spells CASSTGAGANVLTF. The CDR3 DNA sequence: TGTGCCAGTAGTACAGGTGCTGGGGCCAACGTCCTGACTTTC.

V and J are TRBV4-1 and TRBJ2-1; 9 positions agree with TRBD2. The CDR3 runs 16 residues. J was trimmed by 16 bases and V by 1 base; bases with no gene match: 17. Germline V lookup: CDR1 MGHRA, CDR2 YSYEKL. CDR3 nucleotide sequence: TGCGCCAGCAGCCAAGTCCTAGCGGGGTCTAGGCTAACCATATTCTTC. Its protein is CASSQVLAGSRLTIFF.